Here is one T cell receptor beta chain with its context. The target antigen is unknown. A single record per CDR3 protein comes from TCRdb applying MiXCR to the reads. This table holds about 740,000 distinct CDR3 sequences, less than 40% found once. The data originate from a study of T cell repertoires in cytomegalovirus infection. Background on the study: CMV infection and matching HLA type were both indicated by public TCR beta signatures. Study observations and caveats: What dominated the ex vivo response were HLA-C-restricted CMV-specific TCR beta clonotypes. Cumulative frequency of public TCR beta families picked out carriers of CMV plus the relevant HLA.

This CDR3 is built from 11 residues. The junction had 4 bases not matched to a gene; V was cut back by 5 bases and J by 12 bases. CDR1 is SGHTA, CDR2 FQGNSA, per germline. V gene TRBV7-2 combines with J gene TRBJ2-1, with 7 nucleotides matching TRBD2. This sequence originates from a human donor in good health (CMV status not recorded). Some clones in this sample may be carry-over from other donors' samples. Sequencing was carried out using PBMCs. In DNA, the CDR3 is TGTGCCAGCAGCCTACGGGGGGTGCAGTTCTTC. It codes for CASSLRGVQFF.